The sequence of this TCR beta chain was determined in a study of cytomegalovirus exposure and HLA in healthy donors. The CDR3 is made up of 16 amino acids. The V end was cut by 5 bases, the J end by 6 bases, with 20 bases between. The germline V gene encodes CDR1 MDHEN and CDR2 SYDVKM. The protocol was immunoSEQ multiplex PCR, while the TCRdb copy is restricted to in-frame clones and leaves out a portion. This sample yields 70,000 to 75,000 clones, of which approximately 94% are seen a single time; roughly 0.94% belongs to the top ten. Material for sequencing was PBMCs. The receptor comes from a woman aged 18 to 35 in good health and CMV-seronegative. This chain links TRBV28 with TRBJ2-1; D is unclear. CDR3 DNA: TGTGCCAGCAGTCCATCTTCTAGGATTCTTGGCAATGAGCAGTTCTTC. Amino acids: CASSPSSRILGNEQFF.